This T cell receptor (beta chain) comes out of a study of cytomegalovirus exposure and HLA in healthy donors. Study-level points and caveats: For cytomegalovirus status, the classifier reportedly gave diagnoses with high specificity and sensitivity. In a later analysis, at a false discovery rate of 0.05, 16,951 TCR beta sequences matched HLA alleles. Most TCR sequences were rare, but some public TCRs occurred in many donors.

Comments on this clone: What it binds is not known.

Use of 60 Vbeta and 13 Jbeta primers characterized the PCR. The data were produced by immunoSEQ multiplex PCR, yet TCRdb's version contains in-frame clones alone and is incomplete. The sample carries 90,000 to 100,000 clones, 60% to 80% recorded once. What was sequenced was PBMCs. This TCR was sampled from a female donor in good health and CMV-seronegative.

CDR3 in amino acids: CASSISGTDYGYTF. The CDR3 coding sequence is TGTGCCAGTAGTATCTCCGGGACAGATTATGGCTACACCTTC. The rearrangement uses TRBV19 and TRBJ1-2; 7 bases align to TRBD1. V dropped 3 bases and J dropped 5; count of bases not matched to a gene: 6. CDR1 and CDR2 from the germline V gene are LNHDA and SQIVND (reference sequence). The CDR3 contains 14 residues. Together with reference TRBV19 and TRBJ1-2, the CDR3 gives the full variable domain: DGGITQSPKYLFRKEGQNVTLSCEQNLNHDAMYWYRQDPGQGLRLIYYSQIVNDFQKGDIAEGYSVSREKKESFPLTVTSAQKNPTAFYLCASSISGTDYGYTFGSGTRLTVV.